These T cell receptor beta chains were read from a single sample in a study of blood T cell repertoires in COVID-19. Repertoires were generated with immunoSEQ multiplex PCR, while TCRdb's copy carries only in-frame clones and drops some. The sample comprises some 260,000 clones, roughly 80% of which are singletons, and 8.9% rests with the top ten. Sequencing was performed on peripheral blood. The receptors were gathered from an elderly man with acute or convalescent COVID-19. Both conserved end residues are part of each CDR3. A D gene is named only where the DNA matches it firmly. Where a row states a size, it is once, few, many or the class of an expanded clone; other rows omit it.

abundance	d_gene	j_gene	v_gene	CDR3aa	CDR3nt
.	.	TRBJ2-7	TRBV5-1	CASSFEGSYEQYF	TGCGCCAGCAGCTTCGAGGGTTCCTACGAGCAGTACTTC
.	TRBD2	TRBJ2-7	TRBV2	CASRLAGEGSYEQYF	TGTGCCAGCAGGTTAGCGGGAGAGGGATCCTACGAGCAGTACTTC
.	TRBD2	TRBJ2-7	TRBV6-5	CASGGGYEQYF	TGTGCCAGCGGGGGGGGCTACGAGCAGTACTTC
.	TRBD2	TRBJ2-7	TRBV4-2	CASSLKLRRGESYEQYF	TGTGCCAGCAGCCTGAAACTTCGGCGGGGGGAGTCCTACGAGCAGTACTTC
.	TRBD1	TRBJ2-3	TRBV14	CASSQTGGSDTQYF	TGTGCCAGCAGTCAGACAGGGGGCTCAGATACGCAGTATTTT
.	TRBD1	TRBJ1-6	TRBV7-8	CASSPKQGKGNSPLHF	TGTGCCAGCAGCCCGAAACAGGGGAAAGGGAATTCACCCCTCCACTTT
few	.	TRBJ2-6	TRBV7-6	CASSLEGAGRASGANVLTF	TGTGCCAGCAGCTTAGAAGGGGCAGGGCGAGCCTCTGGGGCCAACGTCCTGACTTTC
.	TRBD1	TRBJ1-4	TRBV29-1	CSVEILQGGEKLFF	TGCAGCGTTGAAATCTTACAGGGGGGGGAAAAACTGTTTTTT
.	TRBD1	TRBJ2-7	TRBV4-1	CASSQGRTGSEQYF	TGCGCCAGCAGCCAAGGCCGGACAGGGTCCGAGCAGTACTTC
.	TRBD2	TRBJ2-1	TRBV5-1	CASSWTSGGRYNEQFF	TGCGCCAGCAGCTGGACTAGCGGGGGCAGATACAATGAGCAGTTCTTC
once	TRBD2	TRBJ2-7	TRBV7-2	CASSLSRDYDLLAYEQYF	TGTGCCAGCAGCTTAAGTAGGGACTACGACCTTTTGGCCTACGAGCAGTACTTC
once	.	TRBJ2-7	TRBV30	CAYGAYEQYF	TGTGCCTATGGAGCCTACGAGCAGTACTTC
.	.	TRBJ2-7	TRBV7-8	CASSYRGSNEQYF	TGTGCCAGCAGCTATCGAGGGTCCAACGAGCAGTACTTC
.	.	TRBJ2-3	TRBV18	CASSGADTQYF	TGTGCCAGCTCTGGAGCAGATACGCAGTATTTT
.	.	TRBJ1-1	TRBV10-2	CASSGRGTSEAFF	TGCGCCAGCAGTGGTAGGGGCACCTCTGAAGCTTTCTTT
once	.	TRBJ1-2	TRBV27	CASSREGIYGYTF	TGTGCCAGCAGCCGAGAGGGAATCTATGGCTACACCTTC
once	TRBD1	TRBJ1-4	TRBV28	CASSLDRVNEKLFF	TGTGCCAGCAGTTTAGACAGGGTAAATGAAAAACTGTTTTTT
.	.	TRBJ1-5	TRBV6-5	CASRKGGQPQHF	TGTGCCAGCAGGAAAGGGGGTCAGCCCCAGCATTTT
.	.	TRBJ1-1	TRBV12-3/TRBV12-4	CASSHLTYTEAFF	TGTGCCAGCAGCCACCTGACTTACACTGAAGCTTTCTTT
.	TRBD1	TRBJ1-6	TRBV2	CASSPPGPGTGRSPLHF	TGTGCCAGCAGCCCCCCGGGTCCCGGGACAGGGAGATCACCCCTCCACTTT
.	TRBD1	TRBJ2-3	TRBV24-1	CATSEPRQGATDTQYF	TGTGCCACCAGTGAACCCAGACAGGGGGCAACAGATACGCAGTATTTT
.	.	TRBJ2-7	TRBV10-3	CAISVGGKIYEQYF	TGTGCCATCAGTGTAGGGGGTAAAATCTACGAGCAGTACTTC
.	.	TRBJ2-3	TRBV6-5	CASTIRGAGTDTQYF	TGTGCCAGCACCATCCGGGGAGCGGGTACAGATACGCAGTATTTT
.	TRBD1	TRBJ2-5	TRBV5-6	CASSLGTEETQYF	TGTGCCAGCAGCCTAGGGACAGAAGAGACCCAGTACTTC
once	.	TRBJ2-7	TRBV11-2	CASSLEPPGVGTYEQYF	TGTGCCAGCAGCTTAGAACCTCCAGGGGTGGGGACCTACGAGCAGTACTTC
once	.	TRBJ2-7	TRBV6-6	CASSYSLVQEPYF	TGTGCCAGCAGTTACTCGTTGGTACAGGAGCCATACTTC